The 29 T cell receptor beta chains below were found in one sample sequenced in a study of blood T cell repertoires in COVID-19. TCRdb's table, derived via immunoSEQ multiplex PCR, lists solely in-frame clones and lacks some. The profile shows 90,000 to 100,000 clones, over 75% of them singletons. The sequenced material came from peripheral blood. The receptors originated from a human donor in a cohort sampled during active COVID-19.

This clone has more than one count but fewer than ten. The chain combines TRBV5-1 with TRBJ2-3, with TRBD2 identical over 8 bases. This CDR3 region has 14 residues. With V trimmed by 10 bases and J by 8 bases, 15 bases remained unmatched. Germline CDR1 reads SGHRS; CDR2 reads YFSETQ. The CDR3 DNA sequence: TGCGCCTCTCAGGGTAGCGGGACCTTTGCTACGCAGTATTTT. Amino acids: CASQGSGTFATQYF.

The chain uses TRBV5-6 and TRBJ2-7, with 9 bases aligning to TRBD1. Trimming cost V 4 bases and J 4 bases; bases outside gene matches: 6. The CDR3 is made up of 14 amino acids. Germline lookup yields CDR1 SGHDT and CDR2 YYEEEE. CDR3 coding DNA: TGTGCCAGCAGCCGCGGACAGGGGTGGTACGAGCAGTACTTC. Amino acid sequence: CASSRGQGWYEQYF.

The chain recombines TRBV6-5 with TRBJ1-2; 7 nucleotides align to TRBD1. The CDR3 loop spans 13 amino acids. The germline V gene has CDR1 MNHEY and CDR2 SVGAGI. Losses at the gene ends were 6 bases for V and 3 bases for J; bases not matched to a gene: 4. In DNA, the CDR3 is TGTGCCAGCAGCAGGGGGTGGGACTATGGCTACACCTTC. Translating it yields CASSRGWDYGYTF.

V and J are TRBV5-5 and TRBJ2-5, with TRBD1 matching 9 bases. V lost 7 bases to trimming and J lost 4 bases; unmatched junction nucleotides: 8. The CDR3 contains 14 residues. Germline CDR1 is SGHKS and CDR2 is YYEKEE (reference sequence). CDR3 in amino acids: CASSGTGILETQYF. The CDR3 bases are TGTGCCAGCTCCGGGACAGGGATTTTAGAGACCCAGTACTTC.

The chain combines TRBV7-2 with TRBJ2-2; 10 nucleotides align to TRBD2. Trimming at V came to 5 bases and at J to 0 bases, leaving 3 bases not matched to a gene. The CDR3 is made up of 16 amino acids. Germline V gene data show CDR1 as SGHTA and CDR2 as FQGNSA. The CDR3 here is CASSQGLASNTGELFF. Here the CDR3 DNA reads TGTGCCAGCAGCCAGGGACTAGCGTCGAACACCGGGGAGCTGTTTTTT.

This clone was counted only a few times. J is TRBJ2-1 and V is TRBV27; maybe TRBD2 (6 bases). The CDR3 contains 13 residues. Trimming stripped 6 bases from V and 4 bases from J, with 10 bases between. CDR1 is MNHEY and CDR2 is SMNVEV in the germline V gene (reference sequence). DNA for the CDR3: TGTGCCAGCAGCCTCCTAGCGTACAATGAGCAGTTCTTC. It translates to CASSLLAYNEQFF.

This clone was detected only once. This chain joins TRBV2 and TRBJ2-1, with TRBD1 matching 8 bases. Germline V gene data show CDR1 as SNHLY and CDR2 as FYNNEI. Germline trimming cut 4 bases from V and 7 bases from J; bases unmatched to any gene: 6. The CDR3 contains 14 residues. The CDR3 coding sequence is TGTGCCAGCAGTGTCCAGGGGGCCAAGAATGAGCAGTTCTTC. As protein: CASSVQGAKNEQFF.

The V call is TRBV9, the J call TRBJ2-2, with 8 bases identical to TRBD2. There are 16 residues in the CDR3. Germline V gives CDR1 SGDLS, CDR2 YYNGEE. J lost 8 bases, V lost 0 bases, and 9 bases had no gene match. CDR3 region: CASSVAGGAMVGELFF. The CDR3 DNA is TGTGCCAGCAGCGTAGCCGGGGGGGCTATGGTAGGGGAGCTGTTTTTT.

This clone occurred once. In DNA form, the CDR3 reads TGTGCCAGCACCTCTGAGGGACTAGCAGATACGCAGTATTTT. Its translation is CASTSEGLADTQYF. The chain carries TRBV11-2 and TRBJ2-3; 8 bases fit TRBD2. Germline-derived CDR1 and CDR2 are SGHAT and FQNNGV. V gave up 7 bases and J gave up 4 bases; unmatched junction bases: 7. This CDR3 is built from 14 residues.

The chain carries TRBV28 and TRBJ2-7; D is unclear. V lost 2 bases to trimming and J lost 1 base, with 15 bases between them. CDR3 length equals 16 residues. Germline V lookup: CDR1 MDHEN, CDR2 SYDVKM. CDR3 coding DNA: TGTGCCAGCAGTTTAGCCTCCGGGTTACAATCCTACGAGCAGTACTTC. The encoded protein is CASSLASGLQSYEQYF.

V is TRBV19 and J is TRBJ1-2, with D possibly matching TRBD1 (6 bases). V shed 9 bases and J shed 5 bases, with 13 bases lying between them. The CDR3 has 12 amino acids. Germline V gives CDR1 LNHDA, CDR2 SQIVND (reference sequence). CDR3 sequence reads: CASSQQGYGYTF. CDR3 in DNA: TGTGCCAGCTCTCAGCAGGGGTATGGCTACACCTTC.

The gene calls are TRBV7-2 and TRBJ2-3; unclear D gene. This CDR3 is 12 amino acids long. From germline, CDR1 is SGHTA and CDR2 FQGNSA. The V end was cut by 3 bases, the J end by 5 bases, with 6 bases between. This CDR3 is CASSFMRDTQYF. CDR3 sequence (DNA): TGTGCCAGCAGCTTTATGAGAGATACGCAGTATTTT.

This rearrangement joins TRBV27 to TRBJ2-3; tentatively, D is TRBD2 (6 bases). With 7 bases removed from V and 4 bases from J, the gap between germline ends came to 15 bases. Germline CDR1 MNHEY, CDR2 SMNVEV (reference sequence). The CDR3 covers 14 residues. Here the CDR3 DNA reads TGTGCCAGCACCCCGGTAGCGGCGGCAGATACGCAGTATTTT. This codes for CASTPVAAADTQYF.

CDR3 bases: TGTGCCAGCAGCTTAGCGTCTTTCGCAGAAAACACAGATACGCAGTATTTT. This encodes CASSLASFAENTDTQYF. The chain uses TRBV7-9 and TRBJ2-3; D is ambiguous. There are 17 residues in the CDR3. Germline values: CDR1 SEHNR, CDR2 FQNEAQ (reference sequence). Trimming stripped 0 bases from V and 2 bases from J, with 15 bases between.

This clone showed up just a few times. The CDR3, as DNA: TGTGCCAGCAGCCAAGATCAGGGAACAGGGTTTGGACAAGAGACCCAGTACTTC. Translation: CASSQDQGTGFGQETQYF. This sequence joins TRBV3-1 (or the pseudogene TRBV3-2) and TRBJ2-5; weak D call: TRBD1 (6 bases). The CDR3 runs to 18 residues. Germline V gives CDR1 LGHDT, CDR2 YNNKEL (reference sequence). V was clipped by 0 bases and J by 2 bases, with 19 bases between them.

The chain links TRBV11-2 to TRBJ2-3; 15 bases are a match to TRBD2. J lost 6 bases, V lost 5 bases, and 6 bases had no gene match. CDR3 length: 16 residues. Germline loops: CDR1 SGHAT, CDR2 FQNNGV. CDR3 sequence (DNA): TGTGCCAGCAGCACCTGGACTAGCGGGGGGGCTGATACGCAGTATTTT. Translating it yields CASSTWTSGGADTQYF.

The CDR3 loop reads CASSLQSGANVLTF. The CDR3 region has the DNA TGTGCCAGCAGCCTTCAATCTGGGGCCAACGTCCTGACTTTC. The chain is built from TRBV6-2 or TRBV6-3 and TRBJ2-6, with unresolved D. In germline, CDR1 is MNHEY, CDR2 SVGEGT. The CDR3 has 14 residues. The V end lost 6 bases, the J end lost 1 base, and 7 bases lay between the germline ends.

The chain links TRBV6-1 to TRBJ1-6; 7 bases align to TRBD1. Germline loops: CDR1 MNHNS, CDR2 SASEGT. Unmatched junction bases numbered 5, after V lost 3 bases and J lost 6 bases. The CDR3 contains 15 residues. In nucleotides, the CDR3 is TGTGCCAGCAGTGACGAGGGGGCAGTTAATTCACCCCTCCACTTT. Residues: CASSDEGAVNSPLHF.

This clone was seen a single time. The chain recombines TRBV4-2 with TRBJ2-7; no firm D call. This CDR3 region has 14 residues. Per the germline V gene, CDR1 is LGHNA and CDR2 is YNFKEQ. Trimming stripped 0 bases from V and 2 bases from J, with 8 bases between. The CDR3 loop reads CASSQDNVAYEQYF. The CDR3 DNA reads as TGTGCCAGCAGCCAAGATAATGTTGCCTACGAGCAGTACTTC.

The CDR3 sequence is CASSWTVGNTIYF. In nucleotides, the CDR3 is TGTGCCAGCAGCTGGACAGTCGGAAACACCATATATTTT. The chain couples TRBV6-2 or TRBV6-3 to TRBJ1-3, with D maybe TRBD1 (6 bases). The CDR3 sequence is 13 residues long. Germline values: CDR1 MNHEY, CDR2 SVGEGT. V was clipped by 6 bases and J by 4 bases, with 10 bases between them.

The chain recombines TRBV7-9 with TRBJ2-1; tentatively, D is TRBD1 (6 bases). The V gene's germline CDR1 is SEHNR and CDR2 FQNEAQ (reference sequence). The CDR3 is 15 residues long. V lost 5 bases, J lost 0 bases, and 11 bases lay in between. CDR3 bases: TGTGCCAGCAGCAAACCCAGGGGCTCCTACAATGAGCAGTTCTTC. It codes for CASSKPRGSYNEQFF.

The chain joins TRBV6-5 to TRBJ1-1; 8 bases are shared with TRBD1. The CDR3 extends over 14 amino acids. Looked up from germline, CDR1 is MNHEY and CDR2 is SVGAGI. Germline trimming cut 4 bases from V and 4 bases from J; bases unmatched to any gene: 5. For the CDR3, the DNA is TGTGCCAGCAGTTCTACCACAGGGGGCACTGAAGCTTTCTTT. It translates to CASSSTTGGTEAFF.

The chain has TRBV5-1 and TRBJ2-7; D not certain. Looked up from germline, CDR1 is SGHRS and CDR2 is YFSETQ. This CDR3 comprises 15 residues. V lost 5 bases and J 2 bases, leaving 17 bases between the germline ends. CDR3 region: CASSRPGHGTYEQYF. The CDR3 nucleotides read TGCGCCAGCAGTCGGCCGGGTCACGGTACCTACGAGCAGTACTTC.

CDR3 in amino acids: CASSLTPGGPYEQYF. The CDR3 bases are TGTGCCAGCAGCTTAACTCCGGGAGGGCCCTACGAGCAGTACTTC. This chain uses TRBV7-2 with TRBJ2-7, with 8 bases lining up with TRBD2. In germline, CDR1 is SGHTA, CDR2 FQGNSA. Trimming at V came to 2 bases and at J to 2 bases, leaving 5 bases not matched to a gene. The CDR3 totals 15 residues.

The chain uses TRBV6-4 and TRBJ1-6, with D possibly matching TRBD1 (6 bases). The V gene lost 4 bases and the J gene lost 7 bases, with 8 bases spanning the gap. The V gene's germline CDR1 is MRHNA and CDR2 SNTAGT. This CDR3 has 13 residues. In nucleotides, the CDR3 is TGTGCCAGCAGTGCAGACAGGAATTCACCCCTCCACTTT. This gives the protein CASSADRNSPLHF.

This chain uses TRBV5-1 with TRBJ1-1; perhaps TRBD1 as D (6 bases). Germline V CDR1 and CDR2: SGHRS, YFSETQ. Trimming took 8 bases from V and 4 from J, leaving 24 bases between them. The CDR3 is made up of 16 amino acids. CDR3: CASRSGELSMSTEAFF. CDR3 coding DNA: TGCGCCAGTCGGTCAGGGGAACTATCCATGAGCACTGAAGCTTTCTTT.

The V gene is TRBV7-3, the J gene TRBJ2-3; no definite D call. CDR1 SGHTA and CDR2 FQGTGA come from the germline V gene. V lost 3 bases and J lost 1, with 8 bases in between. The CDR3 runs to 14 residues. The CDR3 reads CASSFSDRTDTQYF. In DNA form, the CDR3 reads TGTGCCAGCAGCTTCAGCGACCGCACAGATACGCAGTATTTT.

The DNA of the CDR3 is TGTGCCAGCAGTTTAGGGACTAGCGGGAGGGCCGAGTGGCAGTTCTTC. It is translated as CASSLGTSGRAEWQFF. The V call is TRBV28, the J call TRBJ2-1; 16 positions agree with TRBD2. This CDR3 comprises 16 residues. Germline CDR1 is MDHEN and CDR2 is SYDVKM. The J segment lost 12 bases and the V segment lost 2 bases, leaving 7 bases of the junction unmatched.

This chain joins TRBV7-9 and TRBJ2-3; D perhaps matches TRBD2 (5 bases). Trimming shortened V by 1 base and J by 2 bases, and 13 bases separated the two germline ends. The length of the CDR3 is 16 residues. Germline CDR1 and CDR2: SEHNR and FQNEAQ (reference sequence). This chain's CDR3 is CASSLGTAGHTDTQYF. In DNA, the CDR3 is TGTGCCAGCAGCTTAGGTACGGCGGGCCACACAGATACGCAGTATTTT.